Shown below are 27 T cell receptor beta chains from a single sample sequenced in a study of blood T cell repertoires in COVID-19. Method: immunoSEQ multiplex PCR; TCRdb's copy keeps in-frame clones and lacks some. The sample shows about 260,000 clones, around 87% of them seen only once. The sequenced material came from peripheral blood. These receptors were collected from a woman in her forties or fifties with acute or convalescent COVID-19.

V gene TRBV2 combines with J gene TRBJ2-1; 7 bases map to TRBD2. This CDR3 is 16 amino acids long. Per germline, CDR1 SNHLY and CDR2 FYNNEI. V gave up 8 bases and J gave up 6 bases; unmatched junction bases: 16. CDR3 nucleotide sequence: TGTGCCAGCCCTACCTTCGGGGGAGGGCCTGGCAATGAGCAGTTCTTC. As protein: CASPTFGGGPGNEQFF.

Concerning this clone itself: As the CDR3 is not closed by the conserved phenylalanine or tryptophan, this likely results from a read error. V gene TRBV7-9 combines with J gene TRBJ1-5; D gene unclear. Germline assignment: CDR1 SEHNR and CDR2 FQNEAQ (reference sequence). This CDR3 contains 13 residues. Trimming stripped 5 bases from V and 8 bases from J, with 13 bases between. CDR3 amino acids: CASSLNTGEPQHS. In nucleotides, the CDR3 is TGTGCCAGCAGCCTGAACACGGGTGAGCCCCAGCATTCT.

This chain uses TRBV19 with TRBJ1-1, with a possible D match to TRBD1 (6 bases). This CDR3 spans 12 amino acids. V was clipped by 3 bases and J by 8 bases, with 10 bases between them. CDR1 and CDR2 (germline): LNHDA, SQIVND (reference sequence). The CDR3 region has the DNA TGTGCCAGTAGTATTCAGGGACAAGAAGCTTTCTTT. It encodes CASSIQGQEAFF.

The chain has TRBV19 and TRBJ2-3; 7 bases agree with TRBD2. CDR1 is LNHDA, CDR2 SQIVND, per germline (reference sequence). J lost 4 bases, V lost 6 bases, and 13 bases had no gene match. The CDR3 runs to 16 residues. The CDR3 protein is CASSRGLLYPPDTQYF. In DNA, the CDR3 is TGTGCCAGTAGCCGGGGACTACTCTACCCTCCAGATACGCAGTATTTT.

V usage is TRBV10-2 and J usage is TRBJ2-7, with 10 bases fitting TRBD1. The junction had 7 bases not matched to a gene; V was cut back by 8 bases and J by 6 bases. The germline V gene has CDR1 WSHSY and CDR2 SAAADI. This CDR3 region has 13 residues. The CDR3, as DNA: TGCGCCAGCGGGGGACAGGGGCCTGGCGAGCAGTACTTC. Its protein is CASGGQGPGEQYF.

J is TRBJ1-2 and V is TRBV19; the match to TRBD1 covers 7 bases. The germline gives CDR1 LNHDA, CDR2 SQIVND (reference sequence). The CDR3 sequence is 14 residues long. V dropped 9 bases and J dropped 0; count of bases not matched to a gene: 7. DNA of the CDR3: TGTGCCAGCAGACAGGGCGTTACTAACTATGGCTACACCTTC. It codes for CASRQGVTNYGYTF.

The CDR3 here is CASSEFRASGGETQYF. The DNA for the CDR3 is TGTGCCAGCAGTGAGTTTAGGGCTAGCGGGGGAGAGACCCAGTACTTC. The rearrangement uses TRBV2 and TRBJ2-5; 10 positions agree with TRBD2. Germline CDR1 is SNHLY and CDR2 is FYNNEI. The CDR3 extends over 16 amino acids. V gave up 3 bases and J gave up 4 bases; unmatched junction bases: 8.

This clone was recorded a few times. The rearrangement uses TRBV23-1 and TRBJ1-5; no clear D gene. TRBV23-1 is an ORF; its function is uncertain. This CDR3 is built from 17 residues. V shed 10 bases and J shed 5 bases, with 27 bases lying between them. CDR3 residues: CAKHTLPGVGEDQPQHF. Written as DNA, the CDR3 is TGCGCCAAACACACCCTTCCCGGGGTGGGAGAGGATCAGCCCCAGCATTTT.

J is TRBJ2-1 and V is TRBV18; possibly TRBD2 for D (5 bases). V lost 1 base and J lost 7, with 26 bases in between. This CDR3 spans 19 amino acids. In germline, CDR1 is KGHSH, CDR2 LQKENI. CDR3 bases: TGTGCCAGCTCACCACGTATCGGTTTCCGGACTCCCCACAAGAATGAGCAGTTCTTC. It yields the protein CASSPRIGFRTPHKNEQFF.

The V call is TRBV5-4, the J call TRBJ2-5; D might be TRBD2 (7 bases). The CDR3 length is 16 residues. Germline CDR1 is SGHNT and CDR2 is YYREEE (reference sequence). Trimming took 4 bases from V and 4 from J, leaving 20 bases between them. The CDR3 DNA reads as TGTGCCAGCAGCCAGGGGAGTGGGGGGGTAGTAGAGACCCAGTACTTC. Its translation: CASSQGSGGVVETQYF.

J is TRBJ1-2 and V is TRBV28; possible D gene TRBD1, 5 bases. The V gene's germline CDR1 is MDHEN and CDR2 SYDVKM. V gave up 4 bases and J gave up 2 bases, with 11 bases separating them. This CDR3 contains 14 residues. The CDR3 coding sequence is TGTGCCAGCAGTTCCCCGGGGGGAAACTATGGCTACACCTTC. It codes for CASSSPGGNYGYTF.

The rearrangement links TRBV7-2 to TRBJ1-2; 8 nucleotides align to TRBD1. Germline CDR1 is SGHTA and CDR2 is FQGNSA. J was trimmed by 2 bases and V by 2 bases; bases with no gene match: 4. The CDR3 runs to 15 residues. CDR3 nucleotides: TGTGCCAGCAGCTTAAATCAGGGGGCGAACTATGGCTACACCTTC. It yields the protein CASSLNQGANYGYTF.

The chain has TRBV6-5 and TRBJ2-7, with D possibly TRBD1 on 6 matching bases. The CDR3 sequence is 14 residues long. CDR1 and CDR2 from the germline V gene are MNHEY and SVGAGI. V lost 8 bases and J lost 0, with 14 bases in between. CDR3 nucleotide sequence: TGTGCCAGCTCCGGACAGAGAACCTCCTACGAGCAGTACTTC. Protein product: CASSGQRTSYEQYF.

The chain couples TRBV6-1 to TRBJ1-5, with no clear D. CDR1 is MNHNS, CDR2 SASEGT, per germline. The CDR3 spans 13 residues. Trimming pared 1 base from V and 11 bases from J, leaving 12 bases between. The DNA of the CDR3 is TGTGCCAGCAGTGAAGATAGGGAGTTGGCCCAGCATTTT. Translation: CASSEDRELAQHF.

The chain carries TRBV9 and TRBJ2-1; no firm D call. This CDR3 spans 14 amino acids. Looked up from germline, CDR1 is SGDLS and CDR2 is YYNGEE. The germline V and J ends were trimmed by 0 bases and 0 bases, with 4 bases remaining between them. CDR3 region: CASSVAVSYNEQFF. The DNA for the CDR3 is TGTGCCAGCAGCGTAGCCGTCTCCTACAATGAGCAGTTCTTC.

This chain uses TRBV7-2 with TRBJ1-4, with D possibly matching TRBD1 (5 bases). Germline V lookup: CDR1 SGHTA, CDR2 FQGNSA. The CDR3 has 15 residues. V lost 1 base to trimming and J lost 1 base, with 7 bases between them. In nucleotides, the CDR3 is TGTGCCAGCAGCTTAGTCGGGGGAACTAATGAAAAACTGTTTTTT. Translating it yields CASSLVGGTNEKLFF.

V gene TRBV5-5 combines with J gene TRBJ2-7, with 9 bases aligning to TRBD2. Germline values: CDR1 SGHKS, CDR2 YYEKEE (reference sequence). The CDR3 covers 16 residues. Trimming took 2 bases from V and 6 from J; bases not matched to a gene: 12. CDR3 bases: TGTGCCAGCAGCTTCTTGGTAGCGGGAGCGGTTGGCGAGCAGTACTTC. Its translation is CASSFLVAGAVGEQYF.

This chain links TRBV7-2 with TRBJ1-2; perhaps TRBD1 as D (6 bases). Germline CDR1 reads SGHTA; CDR2 reads FQGNSA. V was shortened by 5 bases and J by 4 bases, with 8 bases between the two germline ends. This CDR3 contains 12 residues. CDR3 sequence: CASSPGVYGYTF. CDR3 nucleotides: TGTGCCAGCAGCCCAGGGGTCTATGGCTACACCTTC.

The chain has TRBV2 and TRBJ2-5; 11 bases are a match to TRBD1. Germline-derived CDR1 and CDR2 are SNHLY and FYNNEI. V lost 6 bases and J lost 4; bases outside the gene matches: 1. The CDR3 length is 13 residues. CDR3 nucleotides: TGTGCCAGCAGAGGGACAGGGGGAGAGACCCAGTACTTC. Protein product: CASRGTGGETQYF.

This chain links TRBV11-2 with TRBJ2-7, with 7 bases aligning to TRBD1. V gave up 6 bases and J gave up 0 bases; unmatched junction bases: 8. The CDR3 covers 15 residues. CDR1 SGHAT and CDR2 FQNNGV come from the germline V gene. This chain's CDR3 is CASSPRDRDSYEQYF. The CDR3 region has the DNA TGTGCCAGCAGTCCCCGGGACAGAGACTCCTACGAGCAGTACTTC.

The rearrangement joins TRBV28 to TRBJ1-6; TRBD1 matches at 7 bases. From germline, CDR1 is MDHEN and CDR2 SYDVKM. The J segment lost 6 bases and the V segment lost 5 bases, leaving 10 bases of the junction unmatched. The CDR3 is 16 amino acids. This chain's CDR3 is CASSRPPGTVNSPLHF. DNA for the CDR3: TGTGCCAGCAGTAGACCTCCCGGGACAGTTAATTCACCCCTCCACTTT.

The chain has TRBV5-1 and TRBJ2-1; TRBD2 aligns across 12 bases. Germline V gene lookup returns CDR1 SGHRS and CDR2 YFSETQ. The junction had 4 bases not matched to a gene; V was cut back by 0 bases and J by 0 bases. The CDR3 consists of 18 residues. In DNA form, the CDR3 reads TGCGCCAGCAGCTTGGTACTAGCGGGAGGCAACTCCTACAATGAGCAGTTCTTC. This translates into CASSLVLAGGNSYNEQFF.

The V gene is TRBV9, the J gene TRBJ1-4; maybe TRBD1 (5 bases). V lost 5 bases, J lost 7 bases, and 18 bases lay in between. The CDR3 has 15 amino acids. Germline V lookup: CDR1 SGDLS, CDR2 YYNGEE. This CDR3 reads CASSPREGAVEKLFF. CDR3 in DNA: TGTGCCAGCAGTCCCCGTGAAGGGGCGGTTGAAAAACTGTTTTTT.

J is TRBJ2-1 and V is TRBV27, with D tentatively TRBD1 (5 bases). CDR3 length equals 13 residues. Deletions cut 5 bases from V and 6 bases from J, with 11 bases between. The germline V gene has CDR1 MNHEY and CDR2 SMNVEV (reference sequence). The CDR3 bases are TGTGCCAGCAGTCGTTTAGGGGCCAATGAGCAGTTCTTC. Protein product: CASSRLGANEQFF.

The genes are TRBV5-4 and TRBJ1-4; weak D call: TRBD1 (5 bases). CDR1 and CDR2 from the germline V gene are SGHNT and YYREEE (reference sequence). The CDR3 runs 16 residues. Trimming removed 4 bases from V and 5 bases from J, with 18 bases in between. The CDR3 protein is CASSGAGAATNEKLFF. The CDR3 DNA is TGTGCCAGCAGCGGGGCCGGCGCAGCGACCAATGAAAAACTGTTTTTT.

The chain links TRBV5-1 to TRBJ1-2, with a weak D call TRBD1 (5 bases). From germline, CDR1 is SGHRS and CDR2 YFSETQ. Trimming shortened V by 4 bases and J by 4 bases, and 11 bases separated the two germline ends. CDR3 size: 13 residues. The chain's CDR3 is CASSQTEPYGYTF. CDR3 coding DNA: TGCGCCAGCAGCCAGACAGAACCCTATGGCTACACCTTC.

The chain couples TRBV5-6 to TRBJ1-2; a weak D match, TRBD1 (6 bases). CDR3 length: 15 amino acids. The germline CDR1 and CDR2 sequences are SGHDT and YYEEEE. The ends were cut back, 1 base at V and 4 bases at J, with 14 bases in the middle. CDR3 loop: CASSLLAGAGYGYTF. The CDR3 coding sequence is TGTGCCAGCAGCTTGCTGGCGGGGGCAGGCTATGGCTACACCTTC.